The 26 T cell receptor beta chains presented below share a single source sample, sequenced in a study of cytomegalovirus exposure and HLA in healthy donors. Both 60 Vbeta primers and 13 Jbeta primers went into the PCR. Clones were read by immunoSEQ multiplex PCR, and TCRdb kept only the in-frame ones, dropping some. This table holds some 110,000 clones, 74% found once. Sequencing used PBMCs. The receptors derive from a woman between 50 and 59 years old in good health and CMV-seropositive.

The chain employs TRBV30 and TRBJ1-2; D not certain. This CDR3 region has 17 residues. Trimming stripped 0 bases from V and 4 bases from J, with 21 bases between. CDR1 and CDR2 from the germline V gene are GTSNPN and SVGIG (reference sequence). The CDR3 loop reads CAWSVRLQRSPFYGYTF. The CDR3 bases are TGTGCCTGGAGTGTACGATTACAGAGATCACCCTTCTATGGCTACACCTTC.

CDR3 nucleotides: TGTGCCAGCAGAAAGACAGGGGTTGATACGCAGTATTTT. Residues: CASRKTGVDTQYF. The rearrangement joins TRBV6-5 to TRBJ2-3, with 8 bases fitting TRBD1. V was clipped by 6 bases and J by 6 bases; unmatched bases: 5. The CDR3 contains 13 residues. Per the germline V gene, CDR1 is MNHEY and CDR2 is SVGAGI.

The chain has TRBV18 and TRBJ2-5, with TRBD1 matching 7 bases. The length of the CDR3 is 14 residues. J gave up 4 bases and V 3 bases, and 5 bases lay outside the gene matches. The V gene's germline CDR1 is KGHSH and CDR2 LQKENI. Written as DNA, the CDR3 is TGTGCCAGCTCACCGTCACAGGGGAGAGAGACCCAGTACTTC. This encodes CASSPSQGRETQYF.

V gene TRBV7-8 combines with J gene TRBJ1-1, with D uncertain. CDR1 and CDR2 (germline): SGHVS, FQNEAQ. The CDR3 loop spans 14 amino acids. Between the trimmed V and J ends, which lost 2 bases and 1 base, there was a span of 8 bases. The DNA of the CDR3 is TGTGCCAGCAGCTTAATCCGGGAGAACACTGAAGCTTTCTTT. Translated, it gives CASSLIRENTEAFF. The complete variable domain, with remaining parts taken from reference TRBV7-8 and TRBJ1-1, reads GAGVSQSPRYKVAKRGQDVALRCDPISGHVSLFWYQQALGQGPEFLTYFQNEAQLDKSGLPSDRFFAERPEGSVSTLKIQRTQQEDSAVYLCASSLIRENTEAFFGQGTRLTVV.

The V gene is TRBV10-1, the J gene TRBJ2-5; 10 nucleotides match TRBD2. Losses at the gene ends were 3 bases for V and 4 bases for J; bases not matched to a gene: 8. This CDR3 has 16 residues. Germline-derived CDR1 and CDR2 are WNHNN and SYGVQD (reference sequence). The CDR3 loop is CASSDRPSGSRETQYF. DNA for the CDR3: TGCGCCAGCAGTGATCGGCCTAGCGGGAGTCGAGAGACCCAGTACTTC.

The chain joins TRBV28 to TRBJ2-6; no clear D. Germline V CDR1 and CDR2: MDHEN, SYDVKM. Deletions cut 4 bases from V and 0 bases from J, with 7 bases between. CDR3 length: 15 residues. The CDR3 DNA reads as TGTGCCAGCAGTTCAGCTAGCTCTGGGGCCAACGTCCTGACTTTC. The encoded protein is CASSSASSGANVLTF.

The V gene is TRBV9, the J gene TRBJ2-7; tentatively, D is TRBD2 (6 bases). V dropped 4 bases and J dropped 6 bases, with 17 bases sitting between them. The CDR3 spans 14 residues. Per the germline V gene, CDR1 is SGDLS and CDR2 is YYNGEE. In DNA, the CDR3 is TGTGCCAGCAGCCCTCTGTCGGGAGTAGCCGAGCAGTACTTC. This encodes CASSPLSGVAEQYF.

This clone was detected a few times. The chain recombines TRBV6-1 with TRBJ2-7, with 9 bases lining up with TRBD1. V lost 6 bases and J lost 0; bases outside the gene matches: 6. Per germline, CDR1 MNHNS and CDR2 SASEGT. The CDR3 extends over 15 amino acids. In nucleotides, the CDR3 is TGTGCCAGCAGGGACGGGACAGGGAGCTCCTACGAGCAGTACTTC. It encodes CASRDGTGSSYEQYF.

The CDR3 coding sequence is TGTGCCAGCTCACCGAGGACAACCACCGGGGAGCTGTTTTTT. Protein sequence: CASSPRTTTGELFF. The rearrangement joins TRBV18 to TRBJ2-2, with D possibly being TRBD1 (5 bases). CDR3 length: 14 residues. The V end lost 3 bases, the J end lost 4 bases, and 9 bases lay between the germline ends. Per germline, CDR1 KGHSH and CDR2 LQKENI. Drawing the rest from reference TRBV18 and TRBJ2-2, the complete variable domain is NAGVMQNPRHLVRRRGQEARLRCSPMKGHSHVYWYRQLPEEGLKFMVYLQKENIIDESGMPKERFSAEFPKEGPSILRIQQVVRGDSAAYFCASSPRTTTGELFFGEGSRLTVL.

This clone was detected only a few times. This chain connects TRBV15 to TRBJ1-5, with a weak D call TRBD1 (5 bases). CDR3 size: 14 residues. V lost 7 bases and J 2 bases, leaving 12 bases between the germline ends. Germline values: CDR1 LNHNV, CDR2 YYDKDF (reference sequence). The DNA of the CDR3 is TGTGCCACCACCAAGGGAGGGGGCAATCAGCCCCAGCATTTT. Translation gives CATTKGGGNQPQHF.

The chain links TRBV28 to TRBJ1-5; a possible D gene is TRBD1 (5 bases). The CDR3 consists of 15 residues. Per germline, CDR1 MDHEN and CDR2 SYDVKM. V was trimmed by 4 bases and J by 5 bases, leaving 15 bases between them. The CDR3 coding sequence is TGTGCCAGCAGTTACGTCCGGGACTACTATCAGCCCCAGCATTTT. This codes for CASSYVRDYYQPQHF.

This clone occurred a few times. For the CDR3, the DNA is TGTGCCAGCAGCTTAGCGGGAGCCTACGAGCAGTACTTC. It is translated as CASSLAGAYEQYF. The chain joins TRBV7-2 to TRBJ2-5; maybe TRBD2 (5 bases). The tail of the sequence fits TRBJ2-7 better, so the J call may be wrong. This CDR3 has 13 residues. The V gene's germline CDR1 is SGHTA and CDR2 FQGNSA.

The chain carries TRBV4-1 and TRBJ1-5; TRBD1 aligns across 9 bases. The germline gives CDR1 MGHRA, CDR2 YSYEKL. This CDR3 is built from 21 residues. The V gene end was trimmed by 2 bases and the J gene end by 3 bases; junction bases not matched to a gene: 20. The CDR3 loop reads CASSQPFKAPGQGFSNQPQHF. DNA for the CDR3: TGCGCCAGCAGCCAACCCTTTAAAGCACCGGGACAGGGCTTTTCCAATCAGCCCCAGCATTTT.

This rearrangement joins TRBV5-1 to TRBJ2-7; 10 positions agree with TRBD1. This CDR3 has 15 amino acids. V shed 4 bases and J 3 bases; nucleotides not matched to a gene: 7. Germline CDR1 is SGHRS and CDR2 is YFSETQ. The CDR3 DNA reads TGCGCCAGCAGCCCGGTCGGACAGGGGGTCTACGAGCAGTACTTC. This encodes CASSPVGQGVYEQYF.

The chain joins TRBV9 to TRBJ1-1; D possibly corresponds to TRBD1 (5 bases). The CDR3 loop spans 13 amino acids. From germline, CDR1 is SGDLS and CDR2 YYNGEE. Trimming stripped 0 bases from V and 6 bases from J, with 9 bases between. CDR3 nucleotide sequence: TGTGCCAGCAGCGTAGGCCCGGGGGCTGAAGCTTTCTTT. Translation: CASSVGPGAEAFF.

V gene TRBV10-3 combines with J gene TRBJ1-2; TRBD1 matches at 8 bases. The CDR3 loop spans 15 amino acids. Trimming cost V 8 bases and J 0 bases; bases outside gene matches: 8. Germline V gives CDR1 ENHRY, CDR2 SYGVKD. The CDR3, as DNA: TGTGCCATCGGAGACCCGACAGGGGCTAACTATGGCTACACCTTC. Protein: CAIGDPTGANYGYTF.

The chain carries TRBV4-3 and TRBJ2-1; the match to TRBD2 covers 7 bases. Per germline, CDR1 LGHNA and CDR2 YSLEER. The CDR3 loop spans 16 amino acids. Trimming removed 1 base from V and 7 bases from J; junction bases left unmatched: 10. The CDR3 loop is CASSQGLSMGGNEQFF. The DNA of the CDR3 is TGCGCCAGCAGCCAAGGACTCTCGATGGGGGGGAATGAGCAGTTCTTC.

The chain has TRBV7-2 and TRBJ2-7; 8 bases align to TRBD1. The V gene's germline CDR1 is SGHTA and CDR2 FQGNSA. With 4 bases clipped from V and 3 bases from J, the junction kept 5 bases outside the gene matches. The CDR3 runs to 14 residues. CDR3 nucleotides: TGTGCCAGCAGCTCACACAGGGGGAACTACGAGCAGTACTTC. Translation gives CASSSHRGNYEQYF.

The chain uses TRBV7-2 and TRBJ2-7, with TRBD2 matching 8 bases. V lost 1 base to trimming and J lost 1 base; unmatched junction nucleotides: 6. This CDR3 comprises 16 residues. CDR1 is SGHTA and CDR2 is FQGNSA in the germline V gene. DNA for the CDR3: TGTGCCAGCAGCTTAGGCCCTAGCGGGCAATCCTACGAGCAGTACTTC. Amino acid sequence: CASSLGPSGQSYEQYF. Full variable domain (missing parts from reference TRBV7-2 and TRBJ2-7): GAGVSQSPSNKVTEKGKDVELRCDPISGHTALYWYRQSLGQGLEFLIYFQGNSAPDKSGLPSDRFSAERTGGSVSTLTIQRTQQEDSAVYLCASSLGPSGQSYEQYFGPGTRLTVT.

V and J are TRBV6-6 and TRBJ2-7, with TRBD1 matching over 10 bases. From germline, CDR1 is MNHNY and CDR2 SVGAGI (reference sequence). The CDR3 spans 15 residues. Trimming at V came to 5 bases and at J to 5 bases, leaving 9 bases not matched to a gene. The CDR3 loop is CASSRSGTGAHEQYF. DNA for the CDR3: TGTGCCAGCAGTCGATCCGGGACAGGGGCCCACGAGCAGTACTTC.

This clone turned up a few times. The genes are TRBV9 and TRBJ2-1; no definite D call. Germline CDR1 SGDLS, CDR2 YYNGEE. This CDR3 region has 14 residues. Trimming left V 0 bases short and J 3 bases short, with 7 bases between. CDR3 coding DNA: TGTGCCAGCAGCGTAGACAATTACTACAATGAGCAGTTCTTC. Translation gives CASSVDNYYNEQFF. Variable domain in full (rest from reference TRBV9 and TRBJ2-1): DSGVTQTPKHLITATGQRVTLRCSPRSGDLSVYWYQQSLDQGLQFLIQYYNGEERAKGNILERFSAQQFPDLHSELNLSSLELGDSALYFCASSVDNYYNEQFFGPGTRLTVL.

The genes are TRBV7-8 and TRBJ2-3; 13 bases agree with TRBD2. The CDR3 consists of 17 residues. Trimming at V came to 5 bases and at J to 6 bases, leaving 11 bases not matched to a gene. The germline V gene has CDR1 SGHVS and CDR2 FQNEAQ. CDR3 sequence reads: CASSASLAGGPGDTQYF. The CDR3 nucleotides are TGTGCCAGCAGCGCCTCACTAGCGGGGGGGCCGGGGGATACGCAGTATTTT.

The rearrangement uses TRBV27 and TRBJ2-3; D is possibly TRBD2 (5 bases). Per germline, CDR1 MNHEY and CDR2 SMNVEV (reference sequence). The CDR3 sequence is 13 residues long. Trimming cost V 7 bases and J 2 bases, with 10 bases left between them. CDR3 loop: CASNRGVTDTQYF. CDR3 in DNA: TGTGCCAGCAATCGGGGAGTCACAGATACGCAGTATTTT.

The chain recombines TRBV27 with TRBJ1-1, with TRBD1 matching over 7 bases. The CDR3 has 13 residues. Unmatched junction bases numbered 2, after V lost 6 bases and J lost 1 base. CDR1 and CDR2 from the germline V gene are MNHEY and SMNVEV (reference sequence). Here the CDR3 DNA reads TGTGCCAGCAGGTGGACAGGGAACACTGAAGCTTTCTTT. Amino acid sequence: CASRWTGNTEAFF.

The rearrangement joins TRBV5-6 to TRBJ2-7; D unresolved. This CDR3 region has 12 residues. The germline V and J ends were trimmed by 0 bases and 6 bases, with 7 bases remaining between them. In germline, CDR1 is SGHDT, CDR2 YYEEEE. In DNA form, the CDR3 reads TGTGCCAGCAGCTTGGGGTTTAGCGAGCAGTACTTC. Encoded protein: CASSLGFSEQYF.

V gene TRBV18 combines with J gene TRBJ2-1; 8 bases are a match to TRBD2. V lost 3 bases and J lost 5; bases outside the gene matches: 6. This CDR3 is built from 15 residues. The germline V gene encodes CDR1 KGHSH and CDR2 LQKENI. CDR3 DNA: TGTGCCAGCTCACCTAGCGGGACACTAAACAATGAGCAGTTCTTC. It translates to CASSPSGTLNNEQFF. Complete variable domain (other parts from reference TRBV18 and TRBJ2-1): NAGVMQNPRHLVRRRGQEARLRCSPMKGHSHVYWYRQLPEEGLKFMVYLQKENIIDESGMPKERFSAEFPKEGPSILRIQQVVRGDSAAYFCASSPSGTLNNEQFFGPGTRLTVL.